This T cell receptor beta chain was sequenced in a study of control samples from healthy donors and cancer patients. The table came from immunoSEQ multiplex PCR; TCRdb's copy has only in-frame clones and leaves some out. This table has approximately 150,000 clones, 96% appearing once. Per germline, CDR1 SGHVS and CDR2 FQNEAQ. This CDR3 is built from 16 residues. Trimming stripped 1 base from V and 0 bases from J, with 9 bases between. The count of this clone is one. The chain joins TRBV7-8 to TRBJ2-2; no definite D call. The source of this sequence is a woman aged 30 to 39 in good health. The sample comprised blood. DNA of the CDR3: TGTGCCAGCAGCTTAGTGGGCAGGACGAACACCGGGGAGCTGTTTTTT. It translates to CASSLVGRTNTGELFF.